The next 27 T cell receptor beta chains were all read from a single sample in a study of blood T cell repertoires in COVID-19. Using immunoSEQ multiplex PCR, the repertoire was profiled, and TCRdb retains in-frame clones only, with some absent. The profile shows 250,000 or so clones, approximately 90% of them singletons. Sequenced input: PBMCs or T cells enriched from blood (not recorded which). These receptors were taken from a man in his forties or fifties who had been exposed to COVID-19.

CDR3 DNA: TGTGCCAGTTGGAGGGGGGGCGAAGGCAATCAGCCCCAGCATTTT. It codes for CASWRGGEGNQPQHF. The chain employs TRBV19 and TRBJ1-5; D possibly corresponds to TRBD1 (6 bases). Trimming took 8 bases from V and 2 from J, leaving 16 bases between them. The germline V gene has CDR1 LNHDA and CDR2 SQIVND (reference sequence). CDR3 length: 15 residues. Full variable domain (remainder filled in from reference TRBV19 and TRBJ1-5): DGGITQSPKYLFRKEGQNVTLSCEQNLNHDAMYWYRQDPGQGLRLIYYSQIVNDFQKGDIAEGYSVSREKKESFPLTVTSAQKNPTAFYLCASWRGGEGNQPQHFGDGTRLSIL.

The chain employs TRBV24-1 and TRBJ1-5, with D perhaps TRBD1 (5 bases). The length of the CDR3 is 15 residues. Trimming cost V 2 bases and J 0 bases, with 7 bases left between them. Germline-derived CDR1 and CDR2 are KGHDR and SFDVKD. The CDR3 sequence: CATSDSGNSNQPQHF. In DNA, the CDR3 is TGTGCCACCAGTGATTCAGGGAATAGCAATCAGCCCCAGCATTTT.

CDR3 in amino acids: CASRTGQGGEQFF. The DNA of the CDR3 is TGTGCCAGCAGAACCGGACAGGGCGGTGAGCAGTTCTTC. The rearrangement joins TRBV12-3 or TRBV12-4 to TRBJ2-1, with 8 bases that match TRBD1. The V segment lost 6 bases and the J segment 9 bases; nucleotides outside the gene matches: 7. The CDR3 length is 13 residues.

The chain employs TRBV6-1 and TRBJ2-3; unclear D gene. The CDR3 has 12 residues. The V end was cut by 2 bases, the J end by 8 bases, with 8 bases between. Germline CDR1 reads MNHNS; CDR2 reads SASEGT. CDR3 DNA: TGTGCCAGCAGTGAATCCTGGGCTACGCAGTATTTT. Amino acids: CASSESWATQYF.

In DNA, the CDR3 is TGTGCCAGCTCACCACGGACTAGCGGGAGCTCCTACAATGAGCAGTTCTTC. It translates to CASSPRTSGSSYNEQFF. The rearrangement uses TRBV18 and TRBJ2-1; 13 bases fit TRBD2. Germline assignment: CDR1 KGHSH and CDR2 LQKENI. CDR3 length: 17 residues. V gave up 1 base and J gave up 0 bases; unmatched junction bases: 0.

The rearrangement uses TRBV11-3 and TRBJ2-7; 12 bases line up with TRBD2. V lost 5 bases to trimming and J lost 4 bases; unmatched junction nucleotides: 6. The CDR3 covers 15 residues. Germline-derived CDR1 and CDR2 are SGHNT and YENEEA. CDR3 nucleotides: TGTGCCAGCAGCCCAGAGACTAGCGGGAGATACGAGCAGTACTTC. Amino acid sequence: CASSPETSGRYEQYF.

The DNA for the CDR3 is TGCGCCAGCAGCTTGGTTCAGGGGGCTCCTAATGAGCAGTTCTTC. Amino acid sequence: CASSLVQGAPNEQFF. The rearrangement uses TRBV5-1 and TRBJ2-1; TRBD1 agrees at 8 bases. This CDR3 region has 15 residues. Germline CDR1 and CDR2: SGHRS and YFSETQ. V trimming: 0 bases; J trimming: 7 bases; junction bases outside the gene matches: 6.

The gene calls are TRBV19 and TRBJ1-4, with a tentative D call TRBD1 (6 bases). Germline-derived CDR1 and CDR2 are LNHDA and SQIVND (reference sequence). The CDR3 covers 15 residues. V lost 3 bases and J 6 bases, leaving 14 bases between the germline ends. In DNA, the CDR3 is TGTGCCAGTAGTATCTGGACAGAAGATCATGAAAAACTGTTTTTT. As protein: CASSIWTEDHEKLFF.

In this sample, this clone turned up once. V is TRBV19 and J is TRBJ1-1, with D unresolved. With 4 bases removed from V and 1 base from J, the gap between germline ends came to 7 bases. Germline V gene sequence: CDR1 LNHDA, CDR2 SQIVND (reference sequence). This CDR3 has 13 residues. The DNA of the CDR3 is TGTGCCAGTAGTAGGGAGACGAACACTGAAGCTTTCTTT. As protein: CASSRETNTEAFF.

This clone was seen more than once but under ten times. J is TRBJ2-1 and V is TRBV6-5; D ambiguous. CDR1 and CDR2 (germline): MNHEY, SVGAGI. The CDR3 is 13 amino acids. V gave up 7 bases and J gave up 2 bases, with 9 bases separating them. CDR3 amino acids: CASTQRTYNEQFF. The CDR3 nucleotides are TGTGCCAGCACGCAGAGGACCTACAATGAGCAGTTCTTC.

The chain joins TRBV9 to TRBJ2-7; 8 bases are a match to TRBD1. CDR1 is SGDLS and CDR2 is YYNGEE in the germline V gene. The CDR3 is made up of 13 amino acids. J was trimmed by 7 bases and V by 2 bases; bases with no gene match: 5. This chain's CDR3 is CASSVGQGGEQYF. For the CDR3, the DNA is TGTGCCAGCAGCGTCGGACAGGGTGGGGAGCAGTACTTC. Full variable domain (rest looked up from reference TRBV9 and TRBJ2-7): DSGVTQTPKHLITATGQRVTLRCSPRSGDLSVYWYQQSLDQGLQFLIQYYNGEERAKGNILERFSAQQFPDLHSELNLSSLELGDSALYFCASSVGQGGEQYFGPGTRLTVT.

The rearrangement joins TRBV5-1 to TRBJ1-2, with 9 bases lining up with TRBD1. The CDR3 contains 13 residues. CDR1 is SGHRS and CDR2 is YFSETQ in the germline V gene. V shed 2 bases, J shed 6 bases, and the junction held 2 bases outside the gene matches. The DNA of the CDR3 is TGCGCCAGCAGCTTAACAGGGGGCAATGGCTACACCTTC. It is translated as CASSLTGGNGYTF. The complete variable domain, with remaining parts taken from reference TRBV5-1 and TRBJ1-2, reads KAGVTQTPRYLIKTRGQQVTLSCSPISGHRSVSWYQQTPGQGLQFLFEYFSETQRNKGNFPGRFSGRQFSNSRSEMNVSTLELGDSALYLCASSLTGGNGYTFGSGTRLTVV.

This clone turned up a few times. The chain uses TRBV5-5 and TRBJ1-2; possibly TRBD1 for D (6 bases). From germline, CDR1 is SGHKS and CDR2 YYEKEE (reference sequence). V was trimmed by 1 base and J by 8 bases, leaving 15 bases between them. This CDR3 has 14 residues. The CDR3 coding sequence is TGTGCCAGCAGCTTGACAGGGCATTCTTCGGGCTACACCTTC. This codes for CASSLTGHSSGYTF.

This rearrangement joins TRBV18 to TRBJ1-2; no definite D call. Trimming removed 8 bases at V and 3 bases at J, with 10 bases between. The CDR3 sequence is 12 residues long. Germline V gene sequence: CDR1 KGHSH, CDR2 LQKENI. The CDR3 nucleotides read TGTGCCAGCGGGGAGGGTGACTATGGCTACACCTTC. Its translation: CASGEGDYGYTF. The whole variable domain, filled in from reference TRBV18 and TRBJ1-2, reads NAGVMQNPRHLVRRRGQEARLRCSPMKGHSHVYWYRQLPEEGLKFMVYLQKENIIDESGMPKERFSAEFPKEGPSILRIQQVVRGDSAAYFCASGEGDYGYTFGSGTRLTVV.

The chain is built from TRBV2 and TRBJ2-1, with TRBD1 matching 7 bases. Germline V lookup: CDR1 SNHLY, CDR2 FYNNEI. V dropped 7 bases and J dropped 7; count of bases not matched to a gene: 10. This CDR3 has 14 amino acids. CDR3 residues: CASNSQGFTNEQFF. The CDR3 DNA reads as TGTGCCAGCAATTCACAGGGGTTCACGAATGAGCAGTTCTTC.

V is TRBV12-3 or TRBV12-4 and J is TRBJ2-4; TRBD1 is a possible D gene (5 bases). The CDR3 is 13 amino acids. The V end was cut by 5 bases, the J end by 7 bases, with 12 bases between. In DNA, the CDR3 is TGTGCCAGCAGTCCCCCCCCAGGGAACATTCAGTACTTC. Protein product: CASSPPPGNIQYF.

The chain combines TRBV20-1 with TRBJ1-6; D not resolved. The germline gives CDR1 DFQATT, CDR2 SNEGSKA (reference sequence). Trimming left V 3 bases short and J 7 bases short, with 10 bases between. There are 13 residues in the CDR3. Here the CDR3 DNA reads TGCAGTGCTAGTTTGGAGCCCAATTCACCCCTCCACTTT. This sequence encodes CSASLEPNSPLHF.

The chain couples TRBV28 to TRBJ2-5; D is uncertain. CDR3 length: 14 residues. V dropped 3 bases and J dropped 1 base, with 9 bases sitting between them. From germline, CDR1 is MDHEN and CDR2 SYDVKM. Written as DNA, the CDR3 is TGTGCCAGCAGTTTTAGTGCTTTCCAAGAGACCCAGTACTTC. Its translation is CASSFSAFQETQYF.

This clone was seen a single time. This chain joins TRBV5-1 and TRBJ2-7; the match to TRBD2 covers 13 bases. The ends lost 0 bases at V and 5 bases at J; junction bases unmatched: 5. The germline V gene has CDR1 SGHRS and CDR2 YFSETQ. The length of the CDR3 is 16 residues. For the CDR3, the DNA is TGCGCCAGCAGCTTGGAAAAGGGACTAGCGGGAAACGAGCAGTACTTC. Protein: CASSLEKGLAGNEQYF.

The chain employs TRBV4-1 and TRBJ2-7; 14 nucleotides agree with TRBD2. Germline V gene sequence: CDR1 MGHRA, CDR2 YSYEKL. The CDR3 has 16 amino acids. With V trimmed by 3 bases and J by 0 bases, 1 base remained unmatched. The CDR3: CASSHGTSGSSYEQYF. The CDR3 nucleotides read TGCGCCAGCAGCCATGGGACTAGCGGGAGCTCCTACGAGCAGTACTTC.

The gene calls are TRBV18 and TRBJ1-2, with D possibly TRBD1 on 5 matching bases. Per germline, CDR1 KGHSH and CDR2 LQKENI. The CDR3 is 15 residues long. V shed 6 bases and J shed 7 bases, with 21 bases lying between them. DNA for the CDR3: TGTGCCAGCTCGCCTACAACAGGCCGGAGTGGTGGCTACACCTTC. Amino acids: CASSPTTGRSGGYTF.

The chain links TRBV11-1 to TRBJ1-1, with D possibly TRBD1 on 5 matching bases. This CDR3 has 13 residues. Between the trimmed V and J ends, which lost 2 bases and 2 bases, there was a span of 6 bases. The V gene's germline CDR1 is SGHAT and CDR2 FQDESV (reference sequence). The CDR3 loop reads CASSLTGNTEAFF. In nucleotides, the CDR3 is TGTGCCAGCAGCTTAACAGGTAACACTGAAGCTTTCTTT.

The CDR3 loop is CASLGQANTEAFF. The CDR3 DNA follows: TGTGCCAGCTTAGGACAGGCGAACACTGAAGCTTTCTTT. The V gene is TRBV28, the J gene TRBJ1-1; 7 bases map to TRBD1. The CDR3 is 13 amino acids. Unmatched junction bases numbered 4, after V lost 8 bases and J lost 1 base. Germline lookup yields CDR1 MDHEN and CDR2 SYDVKM.

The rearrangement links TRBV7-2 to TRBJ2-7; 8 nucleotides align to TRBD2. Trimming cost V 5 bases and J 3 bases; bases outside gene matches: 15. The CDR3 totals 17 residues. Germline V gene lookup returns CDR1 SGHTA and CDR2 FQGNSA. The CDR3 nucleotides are TGTGCCAGCAGCCCCCTGGGGGGTAGCGGGGATCTCTACGAGCAGTACTTC. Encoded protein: CASSPLGGSGDLYEQYF.

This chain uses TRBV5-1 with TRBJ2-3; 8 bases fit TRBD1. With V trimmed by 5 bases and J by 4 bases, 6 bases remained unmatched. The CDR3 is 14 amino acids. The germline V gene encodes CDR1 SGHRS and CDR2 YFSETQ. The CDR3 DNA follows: TGCGCCAGCAGTCCAAGGACAGGGCCAGATACGCAGTATTTT. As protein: CASSPRTGPDTQYF.

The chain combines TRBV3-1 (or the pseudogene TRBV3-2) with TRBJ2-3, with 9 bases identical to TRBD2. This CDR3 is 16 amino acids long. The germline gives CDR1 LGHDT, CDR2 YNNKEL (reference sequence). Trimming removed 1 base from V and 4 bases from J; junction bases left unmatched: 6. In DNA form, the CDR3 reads TGTGCCAGCAGCCAAGGACCGACTAGCGGTGCAGATACGCAGTATTTT. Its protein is CASSQGPTSGADTQYF.

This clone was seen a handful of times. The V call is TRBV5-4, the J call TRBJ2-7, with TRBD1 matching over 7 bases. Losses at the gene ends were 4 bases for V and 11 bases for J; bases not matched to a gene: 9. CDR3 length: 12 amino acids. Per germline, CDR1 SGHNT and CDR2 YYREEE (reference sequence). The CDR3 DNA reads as TGTGCCAGCAGCCTGGACAGGCAAGGAGAGTACTTC. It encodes CASSLDRQGEYF. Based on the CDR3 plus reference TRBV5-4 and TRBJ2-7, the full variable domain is ETGVTQSPTHLIKTRGQQVTLRCSSQSGHNTVSWYQQALGQGPQFIFQYYREEENGRGNFPPRFSGLQFPNYSSELNVNALELDDSALYLCASSLDRQGEYFGPGTRLTVT.